The text below deals with one T cell receptor beta chain. The data stem from a study of cytomegalovirus exposure and HLA in healthy donors. The wider study: Among the 300 to 500 donors who were genotyped, 81% fell in the genetic ancestry cluster that is associated with self-reported Caucasian donors.

V trimming: 6 bases; J trimming: 4 bases; junction bases outside the gene matches: 5. This CDR3 contains 15 residues. Germline CDR1 reads MNHEY; CDR2 reads SMNVEV (reference sequence). PCR amplification relied on 60 Vbeta primers (plus 13 Jbeta primers). Libraries were prepared by immunoSEQ multiplex PCR; TCRdb keeps only in-frame clonotypes and omits some of them. This sample yields some 120,000 clones, of which about 80% are seen a single time; 5% to 5.5% belongs to the top ten. The J gene is TRBJ2-2, the V gene TRBV27; 10 nucleotides align to TRBD1. This clonotype originated in a young man in good health and CMV-seronegative. Sample: PBMCs. CDR3 bases: TGTGCCAGCAGACCGGGACAGGGGCTCACCGGGGAGCTGTTTTTT. It is translated as CASRPGQGLTGELFF.